Each of the 23 T cell receptor beta chains below was sequenced from the same sample in a study of shared T cell receptors in the human thymus. The assay was immunoSEQ multiplex PCR, and TCRdb's table has in-frame clones only and misses some. The sample includes some 660,000 clones, 87% seen only once; the top ten take about 0.0094%. The sample was also linked to a second study, of human thymus T cells.

The sample was thymocytes. These receptors originate from a boy under two years old with a congenital heart defect.

The rearrangement links TRBV10-3 to TRBJ1-2, with TRBD1 identical over 8 bases. CDR1 and CDR2 (germline): ENHRY, SYGVKD. V shed 4 bases, J shed 0 bases, and the junction held 10 bases outside the gene matches. The CDR3 contains 17 residues. The CDR3 nucleotides are TGTGCCATCAGTGCGACGGACAGGGTAAAAGCTAACTATGGCTACACCTTC. Translation: CAISATDRVKANYGYTF.

The V call is TRBV5-1, the J call TRBJ2-3; 10 bases are a match to TRBD2. From germline, CDR1 is SGHRS and CDR2 YFSETQ. The J segment lost 2 bases and the V segment lost 2 bases, leaving 11 bases of the junction unmatched. The CDR3 is 18 residues long. The CDR3 loop reads CASSLWPGLADNTDTQYF. The CDR3 DNA sequence: TGCGCCAGCAGCTTATGGCCCGGACTAGCGGACAACACAGATACGCAGTATTTT.

This clone showed up just once. This sequence joins TRBV9 and TRBJ2-1, with a tentative D call TRBD2 (6 bases). Trimming removed 8 bases from V and 2 bases from J, with 14 bases in between. The CDR3 runs to 14 residues. The germline gives CDR1 SGDLS, CDR2 YYNGEE. The CDR3 coding sequence is TGTGCCAGTGGAGGGCAGGGTCCCTACAATGAGCAGTTCTTC. Amino acid sequence: CASGGQGPYNEQFF.

The chain recombines TRBV28 with TRBJ1-1; D ambiguous. The CDR3 sequence is 15 residues long. Germline assignment: CDR1 MDHEN and CDR2 SYDVKM. Trimming took off 4 bases at V and 0 bases at J, with 12 bases between the two ends. CDR3 residues: CASSSLGVVNTEAFF. DNA of the CDR3: TGTGCCAGCAGTTCCCTCGGGGTAGTGAACACTGAAGCTTTCTTT.

V usage is TRBV7-6 and J usage is TRBJ1-4; the D is unclear. The length of the CDR3 is 17 residues. V was shortened by 1 base and J by 1 base, with 13 bases between the two germline ends. CDR1 SGHVS and CDR2 FNYEAQ come from the germline V gene. The CDR3 sequence is CASSLDGVRVTNEKLFF. CDR3 bases: TGTGCCAGCAGCTTAGACGGCGTTCGGGTAACTAATGAAAAACTGTTTTTT. Using reference TRBV7-6 and TRBJ1-4 for the parts outside the CDR3, the full variable domain is GAGVSQSPRYKVTKRGQDVALRCDPISGHVSLYWYRQALGQGPEFLTYFNYEAQQDKSGLPNDRFSAERPEGSISTLTIQRTEQRDSAMYRCASSLDGVRVTNEKLFFGSGTQLSVL.

CDR3 amino acids: CASSYSRGTMNTEAFF. The CDR3 DNA follows: TGTGCCAGCAGTTACTCGAGGGGGACCATGAACACTGAAGCTTTCTTT. The genes are TRBV6-5 and TRBJ1-1; D possibly corresponds to TRBD1 (6 bases). There are 16 residues in the CDR3. Germline-derived CDR1 and CDR2 are MNHEY and SVGAGI. Trimming took 0 bases from V and 0 from J, leaving 11 bases between them.

V is TRBV5-1 and J is TRBJ1-2; D ambiguous. There are 14 residues in the CDR3. V was clipped by 3 bases and J by 4 bases, with 13 bases between them. The germline V gene has CDR1 SGHRS and CDR2 YFSETQ. The DNA of the CDR3 is TGCGCCAGCAGCTCCGTGGGCAAGTCCTATGGCTACACCTTC. Encoded protein: CASSSVGKSYGYTF.

In its sample, this clone was seen a few times. This rearrangement joins TRBV5-4 to TRBJ2-5; D unresolved. V lost 1 base and J lost 1, with 8 bases in between. The CDR3 covers 14 residues. Germline loops: CDR1 SGHNT, CDR2 YYREEE (reference sequence). The CDR3 DNA reads TGTGCCAGCAGCTTGTTCCAGGCCCAAGAGACCCAGTACTTC. Its protein is CASSLFQAQETQYF.

The V gene is TRBV14, the J gene TRBJ2-7, with 10 nucleotides matching TRBD2. V trimming: 8 bases; J trimming: 4 bases; junction bases outside the gene matches: 5. This CDR3 contains 13 residues. Germline CDR1 is SGHDN and CDR2 is FVKESK. The CDR3 region is CASRASGSYEQYF. The CDR3 coding sequence is TGTGCCAGCCGGGCTAGCGGGAGTTACGAGCAGTACTTC.

This clone was observed once. The rearrangement joins TRBV4-3 to TRBJ1-5, with TRBD1 as a possible D gene (5 bases). The CDR3 covers 14 residues. Germline CDR1 reads LGHNA; CDR2 reads YSLEER. V was pared by 4 bases and J by 4 bases, with 11 bases between. The CDR3 DNA sequence: TGCGCCAGCAGCCCCTGCAGGGAAAATCAGCCCCAGCATTTT. Its protein product is CASSPCRENQPQHF.

The table lists this clone with a count of one. The J gene is TRBJ2-2, the V gene TRBV7-2; 8 bases fit TRBD1. Trimming removed 5 bases from V and 2 bases from J; junction bases left unmatched: 7. Germline loops: CDR1 SGHTA, CDR2 FQGNSA. The CDR3 covers 16 residues. Here the CDR3 DNA reads TGTGCCAGCAGCCGTCAGGGGGCCCTAAACACCGGGGAGCTGTTTTTT. Protein product: CASSRQGALNTGELFF.

The chain joins TRBV5-1 to TRBJ2-7; 7 bases are a match to TRBD1. V lost 4 bases and J lost 6; bases outside the gene matches: 7. The length of the CDR3 is 13 residues. Germline lookup yields CDR1 SGHRS and CDR2 YFSETQ. In DNA form, the CDR3 reads TGCGCCAGCAGCATCGACAGGGCTTCCGAGCAGTACTTC. It encodes CASSIDRASEQYF.

The chain employs TRBV30 and TRBJ2-2; 10 nucleotides line up with TRBD1. CDR3 size: 16 residues. Germline V lookup: CDR1 GTSNPN, CDR2 SVGIG (reference sequence). Trimming took 4 bases from V and 1 from J; bases not matched to a gene: 6. This chain's CDR3 is CAWNWGDRGNTGELFF. Here the CDR3 DNA reads TGTGCCTGGAACTGGGGGGACAGGGGGAACACCGGGGAGCTGTTTTTT.

V and J are TRBV7-2 and TRBJ2-7, with TRBD1 matching over 10 bases. The germline CDR1 and CDR2 sequences are SGHTA and FQGNSA. The trim removed 2 bases at V and 0 bases at J, leaving 1 base unmatched. This CDR3 comprises 15 residues. CDR3 amino acids: CASSLRTGGSYEQYF. CDR3 sequence (DNA): TGTGCCAGCAGCTTACGGACAGGGGGCTCCTACGAGCAGTACTTC.

The chain is built from TRBV5-6 and TRBJ2-3; 8 nucleotides agree with TRBD1. Germline CDR1 SGHDT, CDR2 YYEEEE. The CDR3 covers 16 residues. J gave up 1 base and V 4 bases, and 8 bases lay outside the gene matches. The CDR3 loop reads CASSHGQGSGTDTQYF. The CDR3 DNA sequence: TGTGCCAGCAGCCATGGACAGGGTAGTGGCACAGATACGCAGTATTTT.

The chain combines TRBV6-1 with TRBJ1-4; TRBD1 is a possible D gene (5 bases). Germline CDR1 and CDR2: MNHNS and SASEGT. The CDR3 is 13 residues long. V lost 8 bases and J 15 bases, leaving 22 bases between the germline ends. CDR3 sequence (DNA): TGTGCCAGCGGGGCAGCGGGACCCCTTCAAGTGTTTTTT. Amino acid sequence: CASGAAGPLQVFF.

J is TRBJ2-7 and V is TRBV10-2, with D possibly matching TRBD2 (5 bases). The CDR3 sequence is 17 residues long. The V gene lost 6 bases and the J gene lost 5 bases, with 26 bases spanning the gap. From germline, CDR1 is WSHSY and CDR2 SAAADI. The CDR3: CASSRTELAPPRDEQYF. In DNA, the CDR3 is TGCGCCAGCAGCAGAACCGAGTTGGCCCCCCCGCGGGACGAGCAGTACTTC.

This chain joins TRBV30 and TRBJ1-6, with 9 bases matching TRBD1. The CDR3 length is 12 residues. The germline V gene encodes CDR1 GTSNPN and CDR2 SVGIG (reference sequence). The V segment lost 5 bases and the J segment 7 bases; nucleotides outside the gene matches: 0. CDR3 sequence: CAWGQGNSPLHF. CDR3 coding DNA: TGTGCCTGGGGACAGGGGAATTCACCCCTCCACTTT.

This chain connects TRBV10-2 to TRBJ2-7; D is unresolved. The germline V gene has CDR1 WSHSY and CDR2 SAAADI. This CDR3 comprises 13 residues. V lost 6 bases, J lost 2 bases, and 11 bases lay in between. The CDR3 nucleotides read TGCGCCAGCAGCTTTGGCAGAACCTACGAGCAGTACTTC. Its protein is CASSFGRTYEQYF.

This sequence joins TRBV7-9 and TRBJ2-7; D is possibly TRBD2 (5 bases). Trimming cost V 3 bases and J 5 bases, with 8 bases left between them. The CDR3 consists of 12 residues. Germline CDR1 reads SEHNR; CDR2 reads FQNEAQ (reference sequence). CDR3 protein: CASSLRVNEQYF. In DNA form, the CDR3 reads TGTGCCAGCAGCTTGAGGGTCAACGAGCAGTACTTC.

The rearrangement joins TRBV7-9 to TRBJ2-2; D gene uncertain. Trimming left V 5 bases short and J 5 bases short, with 9 bases between. The CDR3 extends over 13 amino acids. CDR1 and CDR2 (germline): SEHNR, FQNEAQ (reference sequence). The CDR3 is CASSPNPTGELFF. DNA of the CDR3: TGTGCCAGCAGCCCCAATCCAACCGGGGAGCTGTTTTTT.

V and J are TRBV5-5 and TRBJ1-6, with D possibly TRBD1 on 5 matching bases. The CDR3 runs 14 residues. The germline CDR1 and CDR2 sequences are SGHKS and YYEKEE (reference sequence). V lost 0 bases and J lost 8, with 9 bases in between. As DNA, the CDR3 is TGTGCCAGCAGCTTGGTTCCCAGGGATTCACCCCTCCACTTT. Encoded protein: CASSLVPRDSPLHF.

This rearrangement joins TRBV25-1 to TRBJ2-2; TRBD1 matches at 7 bases. The J segment lost 0 bases and the V segment lost 6 bases, leaving 7 bases of the junction unmatched. This CDR3 region has 16 residues. Germline V gives CDR1 MGHDK, CDR2 SYGVNS. The CDR3 is CASRETGNPNTGELFF. As DNA, the CDR3 is TGTGCCAGCAGGGAGACAGGGAACCCGAACACCGGGGAGCTGTTTTTT. Together with reference TRBV25-1 and TRBJ2-2, the CDR3 gives the full variable domain: EADIYQTPRYLVIGTGKKITLECSQTMGHDKMYWYQQDPGMELHLIHYSYGVNSTEKGDLSSESTVSRIRTEHFPLTLESARPSHTSQYLCASRETGNPNTGELFFGEGSRLTVL.